This TCR beta chain derives from a study of T cell responses to AZD1222 COVID-19 vaccine. Comments on this clone: Its specificity is unknown.

Clones were read by immunoSEQ multiplex PCR, and TCRdb kept only the in-frame ones, dropping some. This table holds about 130,000 clones, 88% found once. Study-level points and caveats: Researchers report vaccine-associated CD4 TCRs spanning spike, with dominance at 160-218 and 743-854.

This clonotype was obtained from an adult in good health. The sequenced sample was peripheral blood, obtained on day 0 of AZD1222 vaccination.

The CDR3 region is CASKLQGANYGYTF. CDR3 sequence (DNA): TGTGCCAGCAAGCTACAGGGGGCGAACTATGGCTACACCTTC. The gene calls are TRBV6-5 and TRBJ1-2, with TRBD1 matching over 9 bases. Germline V gives CDR1 MNHEY, CDR2 SVGAGI. The CDR3 runs 14 residues. V dropped 7 bases and J dropped 2; count of bases not matched to a gene: 5.